This T cell receptor (beta chain) was identified during a study of cytomegalovirus exposure and HLA in healthy donors. Whole-study context: Most donors, roughly 77% of a few hundred genotyped, fell in the Caucasian-associated ancestry cluster.

Whole-study findings and limits: A link between a missense DCLRE1C variant and TCR beta V- and J-gene trimming emerged from a later analysis. TCR beta sequences reportedly predicted most subjects' HLA-A and HLA-B alleles accurately.

Turning to this clone: Its antigen is currently unknown.

The length of the CDR3 is 12 residues. V shed 5 bases and J shed 7 bases, with 11 bases lying between them. CDR1 and CDR2 (germline): SNHLY, FYNNEI. Both 60 Vbeta primers and 13 Jbeta primers went into the PCR. Per the authors' pipeline: Unique TCR beta chains totaled 65 million to 95 million in a later count, with 8.5 million to 12 million of them shared. Only in-frame clones appear in the TCRdb table, and some are missing; sequencing was by immunoSEQ multiplex PCR. That table supplies the V and J calls and clone size; D and trimming were determined from the DNA. The sample includes approximately 110,000 clones, over 60% of them seen just once.

The sample consisted of PBMCs. The V call is TRBV2, the J call TRBJ1-2; D is unclear. The source is a man younger than 35 in good health and CMV-seropositive. The CDR3 DNA sequence: TGTGCCAGCAGTCTCGGGGTAAGTGGCTACACCTTC. It yields the protein CASSLGVSGYTF.